This record concerns one T cell receptor beta chain sequence. Its antigen is not identified. V was pared by 7 bases and J by 3 bases, with 18 bases between. The CDR3 sequence is 15 residues long. Germline CDR1 is MNHEY and CDR2 is SVGAGI. At sampling all donors were nominally healthy, likely with unrecorded immune exposures. This record belongs to a study of cytomegalovirus exposure and HLA in healthy donors. Findings and caveats of the study: It is likely that the observed cluster of highly shared sequence variants was a sequencing artifact. The authors listed some 150 TCR beta chains as cytomegalovirus-associated. The majority of CMV-associated TCR beta chains were reported as apparently HLA-restricted in a later analysis.

Use of 60 Vbeta and 13 Jbeta primers characterized the PCR. The method was immunoSEQ multiplex PCR; TCRdb's version includes in-frame clones alone and lacks a portion of them. This sample has approximately 160,000 clones, with 55% to 70% found just once. This chain uses TRBV6-5 with TRBJ1-2; a possible D gene is TRBD1 (5 bases). This sequence originates from a woman aged 40 to 49 in good health and CMV-seropositive. The sequenced sample consisted of PBMCs. The CDR3 DNA reads as TGTGCCAGCACCCCTCGGGGAGGGGCGCACTATGGCTACACCTTC. Its protein product is CASTPRGGAHYGYTF.